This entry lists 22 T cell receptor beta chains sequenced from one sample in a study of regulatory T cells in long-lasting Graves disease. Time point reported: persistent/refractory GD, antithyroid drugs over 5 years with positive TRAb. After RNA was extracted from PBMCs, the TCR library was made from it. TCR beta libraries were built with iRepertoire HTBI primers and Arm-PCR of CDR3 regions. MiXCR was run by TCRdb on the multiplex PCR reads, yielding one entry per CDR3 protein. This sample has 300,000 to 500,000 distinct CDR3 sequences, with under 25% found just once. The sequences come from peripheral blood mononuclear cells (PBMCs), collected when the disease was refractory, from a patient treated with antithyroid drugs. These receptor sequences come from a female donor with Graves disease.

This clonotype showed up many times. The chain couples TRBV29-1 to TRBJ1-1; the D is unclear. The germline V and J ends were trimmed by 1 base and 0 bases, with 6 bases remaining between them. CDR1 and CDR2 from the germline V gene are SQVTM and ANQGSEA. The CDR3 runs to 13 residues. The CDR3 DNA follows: TGCAGCGTTGAAGTCGCTTTGAACACTGAAGCTTTCTTT. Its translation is CSVEVALNTEAFF. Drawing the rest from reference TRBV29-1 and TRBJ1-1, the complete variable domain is SAVISQKPSRDICQRGTSLTIQCQVDSQVTMMFWYRQQPGQSLTLIATANQGSEATYESGFVIDKFPISRPNLTFSTLTVSNMSPEDSSIYLCSVEVALNTEAFFGQGTRLTVV.

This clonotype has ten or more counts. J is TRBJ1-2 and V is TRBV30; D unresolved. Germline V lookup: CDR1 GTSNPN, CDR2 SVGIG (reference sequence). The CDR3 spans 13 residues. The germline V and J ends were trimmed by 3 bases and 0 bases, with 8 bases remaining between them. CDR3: CAWSVEANYGYTF. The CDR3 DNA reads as TGTGCCTGGAGCGTGGAAGCTAACTATGGCTACACCTTC.

CDR3 in DNA: TGTGCCAGCAGACGCTGCCGGGCTCAAGAGACCCAGTACTTC. Its translation: CASRRCRAQETQYF. The gene calls are TRBV25-1 and TRBJ2-5, with D uncertain. V dropped 6 bases and J dropped 2 bases, with 13 bases sitting between them. This CDR3 is 14 amino acids long. Germline V lookup: CDR1 MGHDK, CDR2 SYGVNS.

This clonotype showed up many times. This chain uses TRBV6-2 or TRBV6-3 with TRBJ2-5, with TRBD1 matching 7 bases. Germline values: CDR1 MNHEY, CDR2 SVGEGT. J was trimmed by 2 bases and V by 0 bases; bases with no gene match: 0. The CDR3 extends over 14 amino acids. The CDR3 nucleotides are TGTGCCAGCAGTTACTCGGGACAGCAAGAGACCCAGTACTTC. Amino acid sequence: CASSYSGQQETQYF.

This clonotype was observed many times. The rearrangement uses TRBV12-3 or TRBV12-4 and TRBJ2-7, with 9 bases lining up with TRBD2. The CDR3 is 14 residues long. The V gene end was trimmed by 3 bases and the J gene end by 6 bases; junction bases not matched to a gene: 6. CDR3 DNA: TGTGCCAGCAGTTTCTGGCGGGAGGGCCCCGAGCAGTACTTC. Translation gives CASSFWREGPEQYF.

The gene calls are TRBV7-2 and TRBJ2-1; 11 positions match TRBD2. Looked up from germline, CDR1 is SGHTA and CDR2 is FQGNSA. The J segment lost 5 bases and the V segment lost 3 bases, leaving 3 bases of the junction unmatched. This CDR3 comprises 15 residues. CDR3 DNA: TGTGCCAGCAGCTTGACGACTAGCGGGAACAATGAGCAGTTCTTC. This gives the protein CASSLTTSGNNEQFF.

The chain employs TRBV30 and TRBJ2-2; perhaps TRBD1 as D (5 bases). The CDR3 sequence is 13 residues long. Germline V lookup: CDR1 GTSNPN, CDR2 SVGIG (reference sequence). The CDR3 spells CAMTEPNTGELFF. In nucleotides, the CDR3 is TGTGCGATGACAGAGCCGAACACCGGGGAGCTGTTTTTT.

CDR3 bases: TGTGCCAGCAGTTTTTCGCAGGGGAAGGACGAGCAGTACTTC. This codes for CASSFSQGKDEQYF. This chain joins TRBV28 and TRBJ2-7; D is perhaps TRBD1 (6 bases). The V end was cut by 3 bases, the J end by 5 bases, with 14 bases between. Germline lookup yields CDR1 MDHEN and CDR2 SYDVKM. The CDR3 sequence is 14 residues long.

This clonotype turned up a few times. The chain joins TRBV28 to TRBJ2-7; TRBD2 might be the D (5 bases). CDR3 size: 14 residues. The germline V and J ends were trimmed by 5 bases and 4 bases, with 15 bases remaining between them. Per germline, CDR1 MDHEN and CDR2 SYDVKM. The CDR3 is CASSTPGRTYEQYF. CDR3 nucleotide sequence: TGTGCCAGCAGTACGCCCGGGCGGACTTACGAGCAGTACTTC.

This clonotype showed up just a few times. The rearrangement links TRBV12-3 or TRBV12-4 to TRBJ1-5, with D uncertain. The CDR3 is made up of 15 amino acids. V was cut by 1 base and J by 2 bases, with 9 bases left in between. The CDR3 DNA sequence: TGTGCCAGCAGTTTAGTGGGAAAGGGCAATCAGCCCCAGCATTTT. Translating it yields CASSLVGKGNQPQHF.

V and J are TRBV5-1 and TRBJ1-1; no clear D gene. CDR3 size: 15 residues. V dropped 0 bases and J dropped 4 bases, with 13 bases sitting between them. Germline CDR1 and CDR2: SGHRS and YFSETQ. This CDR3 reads CASSLAGNPGTEAFF. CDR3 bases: TGCGCCAGCAGCTTGGCAGGCAATCCTGGCACTGAAGCTTTCTTT.

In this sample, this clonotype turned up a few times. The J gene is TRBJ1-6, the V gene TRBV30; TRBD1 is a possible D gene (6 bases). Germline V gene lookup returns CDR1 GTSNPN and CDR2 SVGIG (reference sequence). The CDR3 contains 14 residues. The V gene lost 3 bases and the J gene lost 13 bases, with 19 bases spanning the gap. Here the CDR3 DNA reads TGTGCCTGGAGACCCACCGACAGGAGCGGGCCCCTCCACTTT. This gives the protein CAWRPTDRSGPLHF.

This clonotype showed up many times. The CDR3 protein is CASSLSGLWGAKNIQYF. CDR3 nucleotides: TGTGCCAGCAGCTTATCCGGTTTGTGGGGGGCCAAAAACATTCAGTACTTC. This chain uses TRBV7-2 with TRBJ2-4; D possibly uses TRBD1 or TRBD2 (5 bases each). Trimming cost V 2 bases and J 1 base, with 15 bases left between them. This CDR3 is built from 17 residues. Per germline, CDR1 SGHTA and CDR2 FQGNSA.

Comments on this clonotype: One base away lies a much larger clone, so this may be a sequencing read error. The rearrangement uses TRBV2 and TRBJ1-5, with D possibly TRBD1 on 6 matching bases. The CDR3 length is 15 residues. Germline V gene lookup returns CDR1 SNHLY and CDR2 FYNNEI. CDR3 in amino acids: CAGSPSWTDNQPQHF. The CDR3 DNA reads TGTGCCGGCAGCCCGAGCTGGACAGACAATCAGCCCCAGCATTTT.

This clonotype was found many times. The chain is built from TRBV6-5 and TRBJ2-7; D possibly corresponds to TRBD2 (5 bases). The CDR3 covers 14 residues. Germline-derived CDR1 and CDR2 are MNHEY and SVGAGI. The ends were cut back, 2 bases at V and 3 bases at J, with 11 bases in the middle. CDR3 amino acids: CASSYVVGNYEQYF. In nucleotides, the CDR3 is TGTGCCAGCAGTTACGTCGTCGGGAACTACGAGCAGTACTTC.

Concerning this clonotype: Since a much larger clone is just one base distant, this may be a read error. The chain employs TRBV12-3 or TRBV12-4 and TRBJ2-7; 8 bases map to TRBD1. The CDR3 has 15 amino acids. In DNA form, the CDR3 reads TGTGCCAGCAGTTCAACCGGGACAGGCACCTACGGGCAGTACTTC. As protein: CASSSTGTGTYGQYF.

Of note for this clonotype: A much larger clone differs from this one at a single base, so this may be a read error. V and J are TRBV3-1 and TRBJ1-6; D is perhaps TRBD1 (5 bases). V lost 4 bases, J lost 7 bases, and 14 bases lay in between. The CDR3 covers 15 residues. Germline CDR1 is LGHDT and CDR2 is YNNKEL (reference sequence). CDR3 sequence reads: CASSLGAGNNSPLHF. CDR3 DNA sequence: TGTGCCAGCAGCCTCGGGGCAGGAAACAATTCACCCCTCCACTTT.

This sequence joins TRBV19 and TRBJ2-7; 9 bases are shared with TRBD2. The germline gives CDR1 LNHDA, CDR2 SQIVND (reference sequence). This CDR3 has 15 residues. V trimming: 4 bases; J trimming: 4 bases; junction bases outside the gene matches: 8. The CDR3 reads CASSRTSDGVYEQYF. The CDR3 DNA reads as TGTGCCAGTAGTAGGACTAGCGACGGGGTGTACGAGCAGTACTTC.

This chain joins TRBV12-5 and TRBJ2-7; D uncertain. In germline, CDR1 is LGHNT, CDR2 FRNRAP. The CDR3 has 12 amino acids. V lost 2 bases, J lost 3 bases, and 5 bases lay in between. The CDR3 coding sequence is TGTGCTAGTGGTTTGACTATCTACGAGCAGTACTTC. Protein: CASGLTIYEQYF.

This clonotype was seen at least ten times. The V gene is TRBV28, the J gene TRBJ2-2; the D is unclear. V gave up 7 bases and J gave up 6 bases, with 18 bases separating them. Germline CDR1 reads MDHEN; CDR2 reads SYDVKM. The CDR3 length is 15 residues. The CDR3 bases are TGTGCCAGCACTTGGTTCCGGAATGGGGCCGGGGAGCTGTTTTTT. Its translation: CASTWFRNGAGELFF.

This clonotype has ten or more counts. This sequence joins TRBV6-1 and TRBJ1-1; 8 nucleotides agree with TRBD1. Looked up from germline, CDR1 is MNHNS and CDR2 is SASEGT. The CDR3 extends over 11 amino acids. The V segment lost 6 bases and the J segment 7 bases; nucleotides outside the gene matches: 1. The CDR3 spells CASRDRVEAFF. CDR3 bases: TGTGCCAGCAGGGACAGGGTTGAAGCTTTCTTT.

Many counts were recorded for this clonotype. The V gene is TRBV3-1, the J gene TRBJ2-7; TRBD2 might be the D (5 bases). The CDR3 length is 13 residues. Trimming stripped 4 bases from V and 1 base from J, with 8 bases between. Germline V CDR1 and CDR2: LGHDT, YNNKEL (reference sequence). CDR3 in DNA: TGTGCCAGCAGCCTCGGGATGTCCTACGAGCAGTACTTC. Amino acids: CASSLGMSYEQYF.